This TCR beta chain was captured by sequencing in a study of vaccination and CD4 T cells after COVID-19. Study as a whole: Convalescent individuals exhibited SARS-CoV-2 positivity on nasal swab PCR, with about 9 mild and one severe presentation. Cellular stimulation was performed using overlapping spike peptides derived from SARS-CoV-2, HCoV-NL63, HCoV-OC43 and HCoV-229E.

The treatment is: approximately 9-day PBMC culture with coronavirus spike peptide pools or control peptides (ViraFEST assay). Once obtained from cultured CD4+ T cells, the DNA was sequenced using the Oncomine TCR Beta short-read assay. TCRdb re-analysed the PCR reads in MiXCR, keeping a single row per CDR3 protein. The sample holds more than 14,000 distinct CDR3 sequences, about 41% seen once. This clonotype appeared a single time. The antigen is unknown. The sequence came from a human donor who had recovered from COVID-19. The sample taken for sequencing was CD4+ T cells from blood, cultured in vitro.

The CDR3 here is CASSRSSGANVLTF. DNA for the CDR3: TGTGCCAGCAGCAGGAGCTCTGGGGCCAACGTCCTGACTTTC. This rearrangement joins TRBV5-4 to TRBJ2-6; no clear D. The germline V gene encodes CDR1 SGHNT and CDR2 YYREEE (reference sequence). Trimming removed 4 bases from V and 0 bases from J, with 5 bases in between. This CDR3 has 14 residues.